This entry is about one T cell receptor beta chain. These data are taken from a study of blood T cells in healthy people across ages. PCR was performed a second time for about 7 to 11 cycles using a sample-barcoded 5' primer and a J-beta primer mix. Each of the cDNA molecules was tagged by a template-switch adaptor with 12 random nucleotides. Samples each returned at least 2.5 million CDR3-containing paired-end reads. TCRdb ran MiXCR on the 5' RACE reads and lists one entry per CDR3 protein. The sample includes about 1.1 million distinct CDR3 sequences, 35% to 40% of them seen just once. CDR3 length equals 14 residues. CDR1 is ENHRY and CDR2 is SYGVKD in the germline V gene. V was trimmed by 0 bases and J by 2 bases, leaving 6 bases between them. Total RNA was extracted at no less than 6 micrograms per sample.

Sequenced: blood. V gene TRBV10-3 combines with J gene TRBJ2-3; no reliable D call. The receptor's source is a man aged 18 to 29 in good health. CDR3 residues: CAISESGVTDTQYF. The CDR3 coding sequence is TGTGCCATCAGTGAGTCGGGCGTCACAGATACGCAGTATTTT.